This passage covers 29 T cell receptor beta chains from one sample sequenced in a study of T cell responses to AZD1222 COVID-19 vaccine. Data came from immunoSEQ multiplex PCR; TCRdb stores just in-frame clones and leaves some out. The sample shows 180,000 or so clones, around 90% of them seen only once. Sample: peripheral blood, taken on day 0 of AZD1222 vaccination. The receptors were gathered from an adult in good health.

V usage is TRBV7-3 and J usage is TRBJ2-3, with 11 positions matching TRBD1. The CDR3 sequence is 18 residues long. From germline, CDR1 is SGHTA and CDR2 FQGTGA. With V trimmed by 5 bases and J by 4 bases, 14 bases remained unmatched. CDR3 in amino acids: CASSRGPGQGVGADTQYF. DNA of the CDR3: TGTGCCAGCAGCCGCGGGCCGGGACAGGGGGTTGGCGCAGATACGCAGTATTTT.

The chain is built from TRBV24-1 and TRBJ1-2, with D perhaps matching TRBD1 (6 bases). Trimming removed 4 bases at V and 4 bases at J, with 9 bases between. Germline CDR1 reads KGHDR; CDR2 reads SFDVKD. The CDR3 contains 13 residues. The CDR3 is CATSDPGVYGYTF. DNA for the CDR3: TGTGCCACCAGTGACCCAGGGGTCTATGGCTACACCTTC.

This clone was seen just once. V usage is TRBV19 and J usage is TRBJ1-2; 8 positions agree with TRBD1. The CDR3 extends over 14 amino acids. Per the germline V gene, CDR1 is LNHDA and CDR2 is SQIVND (reference sequence). V trimming: 6 bases; J trimming: 3 bases; junction bases outside the gene matches: 6. The CDR3 DNA follows: TGTGCCAGTAGCCGATTGACAGGGGACTATGGCTACACCTTC. The encoded protein is CASSRLTGDYGYTF.

This chain links TRBV9 with TRBJ1-5, with a possible D match to TRBD1 (5 bases). The CDR3 is made up of 15 amino acids. Per the germline V gene, CDR1 is SGDLS and CDR2 is YYNGEE. Trimming removed 3 bases at V and 2 bases at J, with 12 bases between. CDR3 region: CASSAAGGRNQPQHF. DNA of the CDR3: TGTGCCAGCAGCGCAGCCGGGGGACGCAATCAGCCCCAGCATTTT.

This clone was recorded only once. The chain recombines TRBV7-3 with TRBJ2-2; tentatively, D is TRBD2 (5 bases). The CDR3 consists of 16 residues. V was pared by 2 bases and J by 0 bases, with 10 bases between. The V gene's germline CDR1 is SGHTA and CDR2 FQGTGA. CDR3 in DNA: TGTGCCAGCAGCTTATCAACCGGGGCGAACACCGGGGAGCTGTTTTTT. This gives the protein CASSLSTGANTGELFF.

V usage is TRBV9 and J usage is TRBJ1-1; the match to TRBD1 covers 7 bases. The CDR3 is 14 amino acids. From germline, CDR1 is SGDLS and CDR2 YYNGEE. The ends lost 1 base at V and 4 bases at J; junction bases unmatched: 4. The CDR3 sequence: CASSVRQGGTEAFF. CDR3 coding DNA: TGTGCCAGCAGCGTAAGACAGGGTGGCACTGAAGCTTTCTTT. The whole variable domain, filled in from reference TRBV9 and TRBJ1-1, reads DSGVTQTPKHLITATGQRVTLRCSPRSGDLSVYWYQQSLDQGLQFLIQYYNGEERAKGNILERFSAQQFPDLHSELNLSSLELGDSALYFCASSVRQGGTEAFFGQGTRLTVV.

The V gene is TRBV19, the J gene TRBJ2-1; D might be TRBD1 or TRBD2, each matching 6 bases. The V end lost 5 bases, the J end lost 0 bases, and 14 bases lay between the germline ends. The V gene's germline CDR1 is LNHDA and CDR2 SQIVND (reference sequence). The CDR3 extends over 16 amino acids. The CDR3 bases are TGTGCCAGTAGTTACCTGACGGGGGCCTCCTACAATGAGCAGTTCTTC. It codes for CASSYLTGASYNEQFF.

The chain links TRBV7-2 to TRBJ1-5; D not resolved. V gave up 5 bases and J gave up 3 bases, with 5 bases separating them. From germline, CDR1 is SGHTA and CDR2 FQGNSA. This CDR3 spans 12 amino acids. Here the CDR3 DNA reads TGTGCCAGCAGCGACAACAATCAGCCCCAGCATTTT. This gives the protein CASSDNNQPQHF.

The sample holds one count of this clone. The chain has TRBV30 and TRBJ1-3; 8 bases fit TRBD1. The CDR3 has 16 amino acids. Per germline, CDR1 GTSNPN and CDR2 SVGIG (reference sequence). The junction had 8 bases not matched to a gene; V was cut back by 0 bases and J by 4 bases. DNA for the CDR3: TGTGCCTGGAGTGTCTTCAGGGGGCAAAAAGGAAACACCATATATTTT. It is translated as CAWSVFRGQKGNTIYF.

As DNA, the CDR3 is TGCAGCGTTGATATTGGGTTAGGGGTAGCGCACGAGCAGTACTTC. Protein product: CSVDIGLGVAHEQYF. The gene calls are TRBV29-1 and TRBJ2-7; the D call may be TRBD1 or TRBD2 (5 bases each). The germline V gene has CDR1 SQVTM and CDR2 ANQGSEA. The ends were cut back, 3 bases at V and 5 bases at J, with 20 bases in the middle. The CDR3 extends over 15 amino acids.

The chain couples TRBV27 to TRBJ1-2; 9 bases align to TRBD1. CDR3 size: 14 residues. CDR1 MNHEY and CDR2 SMNVEV come from the germline V gene (reference sequence). V lost 6 bases to trimming and J lost 5 bases; unmatched junction nucleotides: 7. The CDR3, as DNA: TGTGCCAGCAGGGGGACAGGGTGGGGTTATGGCTACACCTTC. Translating it yields CASRGTGWGYGYTF.

The V call is TRBV7-9, the J call TRBJ1-2; D might be TRBD1 (6 bases). This CDR3 region has 13 residues. Germline values: CDR1 SEHNR, CDR2 FQNEAQ (reference sequence). Trimming pared 9 bases from V and 0 bases from J, leaving 11 bases between. CDR3 in amino acids: CASVDSPNYGYTF. The CDR3, as DNA: TGTGCCAGTGTGGACAGTCCTAACTATGGCTACACCTTC.

The chain uses TRBV13 and TRBJ1-1; the D gene is possibly TRBD1 (5 bases). Trimming removed 5 bases at V and 0 bases at J, with 13 bases between. Germline CDR1 is PRHDT and CDR2 is FYEKMQ (reference sequence). The CDR3 consists of 15 residues. CDR3 bases: TGTGCCAGCAGCGGACCAGGGAATCTGAACACTGAAGCTTTCTTT. Translating it yields CASSGPGNLNTEAFF.

The CDR3 bases are TGTGCCAGCAGTAACAACTATGGCTACACCTTC. Amino acids: CASSNNYGYTF. This chain uses TRBV11-2 with TRBJ1-2; the D is unclear. Deletions cut 6 bases from V and 2 bases from J, with 4 bases between. Germline V gives CDR1 SGHAT, CDR2 FQNNGV. The CDR3 loop spans 11 amino acids.

The chain couples TRBV11-3 to TRBJ2-1; no clear D gene. Trimming took off 1 base at V and 8 bases at J, with 12 bases between the two ends. CDR3 length: 14 residues. The V gene's germline CDR1 is SGHNT and CDR2 YENEEA. CDR3 sequence reads: CASSLGVVTHEQFF. The CDR3 DNA reads TGTGCCAGCAGCTTAGGTGTTGTTACACATGAGCAGTTCTTC.

V gene TRBV29-1 combines with J gene TRBJ1-3; D is uncertain. Germline assignment: CDR1 SQVTM and CDR2 ANQGSEA. The CDR3 is 13 amino acids. V lost 2 bases, J lost 0 bases, and 5 bases lay in between. This chain's CDR3 is CSVEPYSGNTIYF. CDR3 bases: TGCAGCGTTGAACCTTACTCTGGAAACACCATATATTTT.

The rearrangement uses TRBV18 and TRBJ2-2; possible D gene TRBD1, 5 bases. This CDR3 region has 14 residues. V was clipped by 6 bases and J by 2 bases, with 10 bases between them. Per germline, CDR1 KGHSH and CDR2 LQKENI. CDR3 DNA: TGTGCCAGCTCGACGACAGAAAACACCGGGGAGCTGTTTTTT. This encodes CASSTTENTGELFF.

J is TRBJ1-2 and V is TRBV25-1; 7 nucleotides line up with TRBD1. Per germline, CDR1 MGHDK and CDR2 SYGVNS. The CDR3 length is 14 residues. V was pared by 8 bases and J by 1 base, with 7 bases of the junction left unmatched. The CDR3 region has the DNA TGTGCCAGCGGAAGGACAGGCGTTAACTATGGCTACACCTTC. Protein product: CASGRTGVNYGYTF.

A remark on this clone: This CDR3 is also generated by other DNA sequences in the sample. The chain carries TRBV10-3 and TRBJ2-5; 12 nucleotides agree with TRBD2. The germline V gene encodes CDR1 ENHRY and CDR2 SYGVKD. The CDR3 length is 15 residues. The trim removed 3 bases at V and 4 bases at J, leaving 3 bases unmatched. The CDR3 DNA reads as TGTGCCATCAGTGATCCTAGCGGGGGGGCAGAGACCCAGTACTTC. Translation gives CAISDPSGGAETQYF.

The V call is TRBV25-1, the J call TRBJ1-2; D ambiguous. Trimming shortened V by 5 bases and J by 8 bases, and 12 bases separated the two germline ends. The CDR3 sequence is 12 residues long. CDR1 is MGHDK, CDR2 SYGVNS, per germline. The CDR3 DNA reads as TGTGCCAGCAGTTTGGACGATCGGGGCTACACCTTC. Translation gives CASSLDDRGYTF.

The chain is built from TRBV6-2 or TRBV6-3 and TRBJ2-1, with TRBD1 identical over 7 bases. The CDR3 loop spans 14 amino acids. The V gene end was trimmed by 6 bases and the J gene end by 3 bases; junction bases not matched to a gene: 5. CDR1 MNHEY and CDR2 SVGEGT come from the germline V gene. The DNA for the CDR3 is TGTGCCAGCAGCGGGACAGTTGACTACAATGAGCAGTTCTTC. Its protein product is CASSGTVDYNEQFF.

The chain recombines TRBV30 with TRBJ1-6; D remains ambiguous. Germline V gives CDR1 GTSNPN, CDR2 SVGIG (reference sequence). V lost 5 bases, J lost 0 bases, and 8 bases lay in between. The CDR3 consists of 14 residues. CDR3 nucleotides: TGTGCCTGGCAGCCCCTCTCCTATAATTCACCCCTCCACTTT. Translating gives CAWQPLSYNSPLHF.

This chain joins TRBV23-1 and TRBJ2-6; 14 positions match TRBD2. TRBV23-1 is identified as an open reading frame with a role that is uncertain. Trimming removed 8 bases from V and 4 bases from J; junction bases left unmatched: 4. The CDR3 consists of 16 residues. CDR3 amino acids: CASPGLAGAGANVLTF. CDR3 DNA sequence: TGCGCCAGCCCGGGACTAGCGGGAGCCGGGGCCAACGTCCTGACTTTC.

This chain connects TRBV30 to TRBJ1-5; a possible D gene is TRBD1 (5 bases). The CDR3 contains 14 residues. CDR1 is GTSNPN, CDR2 SVGIG, per germline (reference sequence). V was clipped by 2 bases and J by 7 bases, with 15 bases between them. CDR3 sequence reads: CAWSPSGGGQPQHF. The DNA of the CDR3 is TGTGCCTGGAGTCCCTCGGGGGGAGGGCAGCCCCAGCATTTT.

This chain joins TRBV2 and TRBJ1-5; no firm D call. Germline V gene data show CDR1 as SNHLY and CDR2 as FYNNEI. Trimming took 7 bases from V and 0 from J, leaving 13 bases between them. The CDR3 totals 15 residues. CDR3 amino acids: CASTAGDFSNQPQHF. Written as DNA, the CDR3 is TGTGCCAGCACCGCAGGAGACTTTAGCAATCAGCCCCAGCATTTT.

The gene calls are TRBV9 and TRBJ2-5, with D perhaps TRBD1 (5 bases). The CDR3 covers 15 residues. Germline loops: CDR1 SGDLS, CDR2 YYNGEE. V was clipped by 4 bases and J by 5 bases, with 18 bases between them. CDR3 residues: CASSPSPGRGETQYF. DNA of the CDR3: TGTGCCAGCAGCCCTAGTCCGGGTAGGGGTGAGACCCAGTACTTC.

CDR3 DNA: TGTGCCAGCAGTTTAATTTTCCAAGAGACCCAGTACTTC. Translated: CASSLIFQETQYF. V is TRBV27 and J is TRBJ2-5; the D is unclear. V dropped 2 bases and J dropped 1 base, with 5 bases sitting between them. Germline loops: CDR1 MNHEY, CDR2 SMNVEV (reference sequence). The CDR3 length is 13 residues.

CDR3 DNA sequence: TGTGCCAGCAGCATTAGCGGGGATACGCAGTATTTT. Its protein product is CASSISGDTQYF. The chain carries TRBV7-9 and TRBJ2-3; 7 nucleotides line up with TRBD2. Germline V gene lookup returns CDR1 SEHNR and CDR2 FQNEAQ (reference sequence). The CDR3 sequence is 12 residues long. The J segment lost 6 bases and the V segment lost 5 bases, leaving 2 bases of the junction unmatched.

The V gene is TRBV4-2, the J gene TRBJ2-3; D may be TRBD2 (7 bases). The CDR3 contains 14 residues. CDR1 is LGHNA and CDR2 is YNFKEQ in the germline V gene. The V end lost 5 bases, the J end lost 5 bases, and 14 bases lay between the germline ends. CDR3 amino acids: CASSKGGDGDTQYF. The CDR3 bases are TGTGCCAGCAGCAAAGGGGGGGATGGAGATACGCAGTATTTT.